This entry lists 32 T cell receptor beta chains sequenced from one sample in a study of CXCR3-negative and CXCR3-positive naive CD8 T cells (dated by TCRdb to the late 2010s). General findings and caveats noted by the study authors: Compared with CXCR3-negative naive cells, CXCR3-positive naive cells had TRB CDR3s with higher hydrophobicity (lower Kidera factor 4), lower energy, and higher strength and volume indices.

Data came from a NextSeq 550. The Human TCR Profiling Kit (MiLaboratory) was used to make UMI-labeled 5' RACE TRB cDNA libraries. TCRdb reprocessed the raw reads; every CDR3 protein sequence is a single record, and DNA is not supplied. In this sample's table one finds 100,000 to 150,000 distinct CDR3 sequences. The ten largest clones represent 0.41% of the sample. No cognate antigen is known for these TCRs. Source material: naive CXCR3+ CD8+ T cells from blood. Per the publication, the cell subset or site label means: CD45RO-CCR7+CD27+CD95- naive CD8+ T cells expressing CXCR3 (TNR3+). These receptors all stem from a human donor in good health. Some clones in this sample may be carry-over from other donors' samples.

Here the CDR3 reads CASSQTDLKGAQETQYF. The V call is TRBV4-1, the J call TRBJ2-5; TCRdb returns TRBD1, unconfirmable since there is no DNA. The CDR3 is 17 amino acids. CDR1 and CDR2 from the germline V gene are MGHRA and YSYEKL.

V gene TRBV7-9 combines with J gene TRBJ1-2. Looked up from germline, CDR1 is SEHNR and CDR2 is FQNEAQ (reference sequence). This CDR3 is 13 amino acids long. This CDR3 is CASSSDLNYGYTF.

V gene TRBV12-3 or TRBV12-4 combines with J gene TRBJ1-1; there is no DNA to check the TCRdb D call of TRBD1. The CDR3 has 15 amino acids. The CDR3 sequence is CASSLGQGIDTEAFF.

The chain recombines TRBV21-1 with TRBJ2-1. TRBV21-1 is a listed pseudogene. The CDR3 is 13 amino acids. The CDR3 region is CASIKGSSDEQFF.

The V gene is TRBV29-1, the J gene TRBJ2-1. The germline gives CDR1 SQVTM, CDR2 ANQGSEA. The CDR3 sequence is 14 residues long. The CDR3: CSADEGNVYNEQFF.

The chain has TRBV5-4 and TRBJ2-5. The germline gives CDR1 SGHNT, CDR2 YYREEE (reference sequence). There are 14 residues in the CDR3. Here the CDR3 reads CASSLDVGQETQYF. Using reference TRBV5-4 and TRBJ2-5 for the parts outside the CDR3, the full variable domain is ETGVTQSPTHLIKTRGQQVTLRCSSQSGHNTVSWYQQALGQGPQFIFQYYREEENGRGNFPPRFSGLQFPNYSSELNVNALELDDSALYLCASSLDVGQETQYFGPGTRLLVL.

The V gene is TRBV4-3, the J gene TRBJ2-5; the D call of TRBD2 rests on TCRdb alone, since no DNA is present to check it. The CDR3 runs to 17 residues. The germline V gene has CDR1 LGHNA and CDR2 YSLEER. The CDR3 loop is CASSQERRGGLLETQYF.

V gene TRBV4-1 combines with J gene TRBJ2-7; TCRdb's D call of TRBD2 is untestable without DNA. This CDR3 is built from 14 residues. CDR1 MGHRA and CDR2 YSYEKL come from the germline V gene. The CDR3 protein is CASSQAGLTYEQYF.

The chain links TRBV4-2 to TRBJ2-7; TCRdb proposes TRBD1, but this gene call is untestable without DNA. CDR3 length: 20 amino acids. Germline V gene lookup returns CDR1 LGHNA and CDR2 YNFKEQ. The CDR3: CASSQDIGQGARKRVDEQYF.

This chain connects TRBV19 to TRBJ2-7; TCRdb calls TRBD2, which cannot be checked without DNA. Germline loops: CDR1 LNHDA, CDR2 SQIVND (reference sequence). The CDR3 runs to 15 residues. This CDR3 is CASSPTGGPAYEQYF.

The rearrangement joins TRBV12-3 or TRBV12-4 to TRBJ2-7; TCRdb indicates TRBD1, and absent DNA this call remains unverified. This CDR3 has 14 residues. CDR3 region: CASSNTGSSYEQYF.

The chain carries TRBV14 and TRBJ1-1; TCRdb returns TRBD1, unconfirmable since there is no DNA. This CDR3 is 11 amino acids long. CDR1 SGHDN and CDR2 FVKESK come from the germline V gene. CDR3 in amino acids: CASSQGQRAFF.

This chain uses TRBV5-1 with TRBJ1-1; without DNA, the TCRdb call of TRBD1 cannot be checked. Germline V gene sequence: CDR1 SGHRS, CDR2 YFSETQ. The CDR3 runs 13 residues. CDR3 amino acids: CASSLRSGAEAFF.

The V gene is TRBV11-2, the J gene TRBJ1-6; TCRdb's D gene call, TRBD1, goes unchecked for lack of DNA. The CDR3 loop spans 11 amino acids. In germline, CDR1 is SGHAT, CDR2 FQNNGV. The CDR3 sequence: CASGDLGALHF.

The chain is built from TRBV7-6 and TRBJ2-1. CDR3 size: 12 residues. Germline CDR1 and CDR2: SGHVS and FNYEAQ. The CDR3 protein is CASSYSNNEQFF.

This chain connects TRBV3-1 to TRBJ1-2; as DNA is missing, the TRBD1 call by TCRdb cannot be tested. The germline gives CDR1 LGHDT, CDR2 YNNKEL (reference sequence). The CDR3 is 13 amino acids. The CDR3 protein is CASRGQGIDGYTF. The whole variable domain, filled in from reference TRBV3-1 and TRBJ1-2, reads DTAVSQTPKYLVTQMGNDKSIKCEQNLGHDTMYWYKQDSKKFLKIMFSYNNKELIINETVPNRFSPKSPDKAHLNLHINSLELGDSAVYFCASRGQGIDGYTFGSGTRLTVV.

The chain uses TRBV6-2 or TRBV6-3 and TRBJ2-3; without DNA, the TCRdb call of TRBD2 cannot be checked. The CDR3 is 17 residues long. CDR1 and CDR2 (germline): MNHEY, SVGEGT. CDR3 in amino acids: CASSYSTLAGHTDTQYF.

The chain couples TRBV15 to TRBJ2-3; TCRdb designates TRBD2, a call that cannot be tested without DNA. This CDR3 has 16 residues. The V gene's germline CDR1 is LNHNV and CDR2 YYDKDF (reference sequence). The CDR3 sequence is CATSRDPAGSRDTQYF.

The chain uses TRBV12-3 or TRBV12-4 and TRBJ2-2; TCRdb selects TRBD1, and the lack of DNA leaves this call unchecked. The CDR3 extends over 16 amino acids. CDR3 in amino acids: CASSNQQGAATGELFF.

The V and J genes are TRBV11-2 and TRBJ2-7. From germline, CDR1 is SGHAT and CDR2 FQNNGV. The CDR3 is 13 residues long. This CDR3 reads CASSFESDYEQYF. The complete variable domain, with remaining parts taken from reference TRBV11-2 and TRBJ2-7, reads EAGVAQSPRYKIIEKRQSVAFWCNPISGHATLYWYQQILGQGPKLLIQFQNNGVVDDSQLPKDRFSAERLKGVDSTLKIQPAKLEDSAVYLCASSFESDYEQYFGPGTRLTVT.

The CDR3 protein is CASSRMDDGANVLTF. The rearrangement uses TRBV7-3 and TRBJ2-6. The CDR3 runs to 15 residues. CDR1 SGHTA and CDR2 FQGTGA come from the germline V gene.

The chain joins TRBV20-1 to TRBJ2-3; TCRdb gives TRBD2 as the D gene, but with no DNA this cannot be confirmed. This CDR3 contains 15 residues. The V gene's germline CDR1 is DFQATT and CDR2 SNEGSKA (reference sequence). The CDR3 loop reads CSARVWAGPQDTQYF.

V gene TRBV7-9 combines with J gene TRBJ1-2; TCRdb gives TRBD1 as the D gene, but with no DNA this cannot be confirmed. This CDR3 region has 21 residues. Germline V gene lookup returns CDR1 SEHNR and CDR2 FQNEAQ (reference sequence). Here the CDR3 reads CASSSTRTGGRNRKANYGYTF.

The chain carries TRBV7-9 and TRBJ2-1; TCRdb calls TRBD2, which cannot be checked without DNA. This CDR3 spans 16 amino acids. Germline assignment: CDR1 SEHNR and CDR2 FQNEAQ (reference sequence). The chain's CDR3 is CASSTEGAGPKNEQFF.

The CDR3 loop reads CASSSRGRGRDDTQYF. V gene TRBV7-3 combines with J gene TRBJ2-3; TCRdb picks TRBD1, but there is no DNA to check that call. The germline V gene encodes CDR1 SGHTA and CDR2 FQGTGA. The CDR3 sequence is 16 residues long.

The rearrangement links TRBV7-6 to TRBJ2-1; with no DNA, the TCRdb D assignment of TRBD2 cannot be verified. In germline, CDR1 is SGHVS, CDR2 FNYEAQ. This CDR3 is 15 amino acids long. CDR3 protein: CASSLPAGGDDEQFF.

The CDR3 loop reads CASSQDRAATTYEQYF. This chain uses TRBV4-3 with TRBJ2-7. CDR3 length: 16 amino acids. In germline, CDR1 is LGHNA, CDR2 YSLEER.

This sequence joins TRBV25-1 and TRBJ2-3; TCRdb's assignment of TRBD1 cannot be checked, as there is no DNA. The CDR3 is made up of 17 amino acids. Per germline, CDR1 MGHDK and CDR2 SYGVNS. The CDR3 spells CASSEYWTGGRTDTQYF. The variable domain in full, completed from reference TRBV25-1 and TRBJ2-3, reads EADIYQTPRYLVIGTGKKITLECSQTMGHDKMYWYQQDPGMELHLIHYSYGVNSTEKGDLSSESTVSRIRTEHFPLTLESARPSHTSQYLCASSEYWTGGRTDTQYFGPGTRLTVL.

The chain links TRBV24-1 to TRBJ2-3; TCRdb's D call of TRBD1 is untestable without DNA. CDR1 is KGHDR and CDR2 is SFDVKD in the germline V gene. The CDR3 contains 16 residues. This chain's CDR3 is CATSDFGGTSTDTQYF.

This sequence joins TRBV7-9 and TRBJ2-1; no DNA is available, so the TRBD1 call from TCRdb remains unchecked. CDR1 and CDR2 (germline): SEHNR, FQNEAQ (reference sequence). The CDR3 contains 15 residues. The CDR3 region is CASETGTEAYNEQFF.

This chain connects TRBV20-1 to TRBJ2-1; TCRdb outputs TRBD2, but without DNA this stays unchecked. This CDR3 comprises 22 residues. Per the germline V gene, CDR1 is DFQATT and CDR2 is SNEGSKA (reference sequence). The CDR3 sequence is CSARERERLAGGHNPPYNEQFF.

The CDR3 here is CASSLIVEETKQFF. This rearrangement joins TRBV7-2 to TRBJ2-1. The CDR3 is made up of 14 amino acids. Germline V lookup: CDR1 SGHTA, CDR2 FQGNSA. Looking up the rest from reference TRBV7-2 and TRBJ2-1 gives the full variable domain: GAGVSQSPSNKVTEKGKDVELRCDPISGHTALYWYRQSLGQGLEFLIYFQGNSAPDKSGLPSDRFSAERTGGSVSTLTIQRTQQEDSAVYLCASSLIVEETKQFFGPGTRLTVL.